The 30 T cell receptor beta chains below come from one sample, sequenced in a study of shared clonotypes between healthy human individuals (dated by TCRdb to 2020 to 2022). The library came from the immunoSEQ multiplex PCR assay. Sourced from immuneACCESS, this table was stored by TCRdb with only in-frame sequences that have V and J called. A share of the clones is absent; for the studies checked, an unresolved V gene accounts for under half, and the remainder has no known explanation. In this sample the table shows around 510,000 clones, 95% to 97% of which occur a single time. Jointly, the top ten make up about 0.06% of the sample. Input material: naive CD4+ T cells sorted from blood. What this sample's cell subset or site label stands for: CD45RA+ positively selected. The receptors originated from a woman aged 25 to 39 in good health.

The chain has TRBV6-1 and TRBJ2-7, with D perhaps TRBD1 or TRBD2 (6 bases each). V shed 6 bases and J shed 3 bases, with 12 bases lying between them. Germline V gene data show CDR1 as MNHNS and CDR2 as SASEGT. The CDR3 has 13 residues. The CDR3 here is CASRRGGLYEQYF. The CDR3 DNA sequence: TGTGCCAGCAGGAGAGGGGGACTCTACGAGCAGTACTTC.

About this clone: The same CDR3 also results from other DNA sequences found in this sample. The chain employs TRBV18 and TRBJ2-7; the D gene could be TRBD1 or TRBD2 (5 bases each). Germline V lookup: CDR1 KGHSH, CDR2 LQKENI. The V end was cut by 2 bases, the J end by 4 bases, with 6 bases between. This CDR3 is built from 12 residues. The CDR3: CASSPEGYEQYF. Written as DNA, the CDR3 is TGTGCCAGCTCACCAGAGGGGTACGAGCAGTACTTC. Together with reference TRBV18 and TRBJ2-7, the CDR3 gives the full variable domain: NAGVMQNPRHLVRRRGQEARLRCSPMKGHSHVYWYRQLPEEGLKFMVYLQKENIIDESGMPKERFSAEFPKEGPSILRIQQVVRGDSAAYFCASSPEGYEQYFGPGTRLTVT.

V gene TRBV2 combines with J gene TRBJ2-3, with D tentatively TRBD2 (6 bases). V lost 5 bases to trimming and J lost 2 bases, with 11 bases between them. The CDR3 totals 14 residues. Germline V gene sequence: CDR1 SNHLY, CDR2 FYNNEI. CDR3 loop: CASSLGLPTDTQYF. As DNA, the CDR3 is TGTGCCAGCAGTCTGGGACTCCCCACAGATACGCAGTATTTT.

V is TRBV5-6 and J is TRBJ2-7; 8 bases are a match to TRBD1. Losses at the gene ends were 5 bases for V and 7 bases for J; bases not matched to a gene: 5. Germline CDR1 and CDR2: SGHDT and YYEEEE. CDR3 length: 12 residues. CDR3 DNA: TGTGCCAGCAGGGCCGGGACAGGTGAGCAGTACTTC. It yields the protein CASRAGTGEQYF.

As for this clone: This same CDR3 is encoded by further DNA sequences in the sample. This chain uses TRBV18 with TRBJ1-5; 12 bases align to TRBD1. Trimming at V came to 3 bases and at J to 7 bases, leaving 4 bases not matched to a gene. The CDR3 runs to 15 residues. The germline CDR1 and CDR2 sequences are KGHSH and LQKENI. The CDR3 sequence: CASSPGQGAGQPQHF. The DNA of the CDR3 is TGTGCCAGCTCACCGGGACAGGGGGCTGGACAGCCCCAGCATTTT.

The chain has TRBV29-1 and TRBJ2-2; D not certain. Germline loops: CDR1 SQVTM, CDR2 ANQGSEA. Between the trimmed V and J ends, which lost 2 bases and 1 base, there was a span of 8 bases. The CDR3 covers 14 residues. This CDR3 reads CSVERRVNTGELFF. The CDR3 DNA is TGCAGCGTTGAAAGACGGGTGAACACCGGGGAGCTGTTTTTT.

V gene TRBV5-1 combines with J gene TRBJ2-3, with D uncertain. Trimming removed 3 bases from V and 2 bases from J, with 19 bases in between. The CDR3 is 17 residues long. Germline CDR1 reads SGHRS; CDR2 reads YFSETQ. Here the CDR3 DNA reads TGCGCCAGCAGCTCTTACACTGGACCAAGTGACACAGATACGCAGTATTTT. Amino acids: CASSSYTGPSDTDTQYF.

The genes are TRBV9 and TRBJ2-7; D perhaps matches TRBD1 (5 bases). This CDR3 contains 13 residues. Germline assignment: CDR1 SGDLS and CDR2 YYNGEE. V lost 0 bases to trimming and J lost 6 bases, with 10 bases between them. The CDR3 DNA reads as TGTGCCAGCAGCGTAGCCGACAGTCGCGAGCAGTACTTC. This codes for CASSVADSREQYF.

The rearrangement uses TRBV28 and TRBJ1-4; D ambiguous. With 6 bases removed from V and 8 bases from J, the gap between germline ends came to 7 bases. Germline-derived CDR1 and CDR2 are MDHEN and SYDVKM. The CDR3 length is 11 residues. In nucleotides, the CDR3 is TGTGCCAGCAGGGAGCGGGAAAAACTGTTTTTT. Translated, it gives CASREREKLFF.

This chain uses TRBV2 with TRBJ1-5; no firm D call. Germline V gives CDR1 SNHLY, CDR2 FYNNEI. Trimming cost V 4 bases and J 0 bases, with 7 bases left between them. The CDR3 is made up of 14 amino acids. CDR3 sequence: CASSVLDSNQPQHF. The CDR3 DNA is TGTGCCAGCAGTGTCTTAGATAGCAATCAGCCCCAGCATTTT.

This clone was picked up one time. V usage is TRBV28 and J usage is TRBJ2-7; 11 bases align to TRBD2. CDR3 length: 16 residues. CDR1 is MDHEN and CDR2 is SYDVKM in the germline V gene. The V segment lost 5 bases and the J segment 7 bases; nucleotides outside the gene matches: 13. The CDR3: CASSTSELAGEGEQYF. The CDR3 nucleotides are TGTGCCAGCAGTACCTCCGAACTAGCGGGAGAAGGTGAGCAGTACTTC.

The V and J genes are TRBV27 and TRBJ2-5; 8 positions agree with TRBD1. From germline, CDR1 is MNHEY and CDR2 SMNVEV (reference sequence). The V gene end was trimmed by 6 bases and the J gene end by 0 bases; junction bases not matched to a gene: 6. The CDR3 sequence is 15 residues long. The CDR3 DNA reads TGTGCCAGCAGGGGGACAGGCCTGAACCAAGAGACCCAGTACTTC. Translated: CASRGTGLNQETQYF.

V and J are TRBV5-1 and TRBJ2-7, with D maybe TRBD2 (6 bases). This CDR3 contains 14 residues. The germline V gene encodes CDR1 SGHRS and CDR2 YFSETQ. V lost 0 bases and J lost 6, with 13 bases in between. This chain's CDR3 is CASSLAREVFEQYF. In nucleotides, the CDR3 is TGCGCCAGCAGCTTGGCCAGGGAGGTATTCGAGCAGTACTTC.

V usage is TRBV6-1 and J usage is TRBJ2-7, with a weak D call TRBD1 (5 bases). This CDR3 comprises 13 residues. CDR1 and CDR2 (germline): MNHNS, SASEGT. With 3 bases removed from V and 8 bases from J, the gap between germline ends came to 14 bases. CDR3 sequence reads: CASSERLRVKQYF. CDR3 DNA: TGTGCCAGCAGTGAGCGGCTCAGGGTAAAGCAGTACTTC.

This clone was seen a single time. This sequence joins TRBV28 and TRBJ1-5; the match to TRBD1 covers 9 bases. CDR3 length equals 15 residues. With 5 bases clipped from V and 4 bases from J, the junction kept 6 bases outside the gene matches. Germline CDR1 MDHEN, CDR2 SYDVKM. CDR3 bases: TGTGCCAGCAGTCCGGCGGGACAGGGAAATCAGCCCCAGCATTTT. It encodes CASSPAGQGNQPQHF.

V is TRBV15 and J is TRBJ2-7, with D possibly being TRBD2 (11 bases). The germline CDR1 and CDR2 sequences are LNHNV and YYDKDF (reference sequence). The V and J ends lost 5 bases and 5 bases respectively, with 31 bases between them. The CDR3 spans 19 residues. CDR3 nucleotide sequence: TGTGCCACCAGCGGACGCCGGGACAGGGGACTAGCGGCTCTCAACGAGCAGTACTTC. Residues: CATSGRRDRGLAALNEQYF.

The J gene is TRBJ2-7, the V gene TRBV21-1; the DNA was not used to check the table's D call, TRBD2. TRBV21-1 represents a pseudogene. There are 16 residues in the CDR3. This CDR3 is CASSSGAGTSGYEQYF. CDR3 coding DNA: TGTGCCAGCAGCTCCGGCGCCGGGACTAGCGGCTACGAGCAGTACTTC.

The J gene is TRBJ2-7, the V gene TRBV11-2; 9 bases are shared with TRBD1. The CDR3 sequence is 17 residues long. V trimming: 4 bases; J trimming: 2 bases; junction bases outside the gene matches: 12. Germline loops: CDR1 SGHAT, CDR2 FQNNGV. This CDR3 reads CASSSLGPGQGPYEQYF. In nucleotides, the CDR3 is TGTGCCAGCAGCTCGTTAGGACCGGGACAGGGCCCCTACGAGCAGTACTTC.

This chain uses TRBV11-2 with TRBJ2-2; D could derive from TRBD1 or TRBD2 (6 bases each). The CDR3 loop spans 14 amino acids. Germline values: CDR1 SGHAT, CDR2 FQNNGV. V was pared by 8 bases and J by 5 bases, with 15 bases between. The CDR3 DNA reads TGTGCCAGCCTGGGGGGCCGGGTTACCGGGGAGCTGTTTTTT. Translating gives CASLGGRVTGELFF.

The chain joins TRBV29-1 to TRBJ1-1; D gene ambiguous. The CDR3 runs 10 residues. The germline V and J ends were trimmed by 6 bases and 10 bases, with 12 bases remaining between them. CDR1 and CDR2 from the germline V gene are SQVTM and ANQGSEA. CDR3 in amino acids: CSVSGPGAFF. The CDR3 DNA is TGCAGCGTCTCCGGGCCCGGAGCTTTCTTT.

The CDR3 region has the DNA TGTGCCAGCAGCGCTTATACAGGGAGTACCGGGGAGCTGTTTTTT. Translating gives CASSAYTGSTGELFF. The chain is built from TRBV9 and TRBJ2-2; D is possibly TRBD1 (6 bases). The V end lost 3 bases, the J end lost 5 bases, and 14 bases lay between the germline ends. This CDR3 is built from 15 residues. The germline gives CDR1 SGDLS, CDR2 YYNGEE.

The gene calls are TRBV6-6 and TRBJ2-3, with 7 bases identical to TRBD2. The CDR3 is made up of 11 amino acids. J was trimmed by 4 bases and V by 8 bases; bases with no gene match: 0. The germline CDR1 and CDR2 sequences are MNHNY and SVGAGI (reference sequence). DNA of the CDR3: TGTGCCAGCGCGGGAGCAGATACGCAGTATTTT. Amino acids: CASAGADTQYF.

The chain combines TRBV6-5 with TRBJ1-1; 7 nucleotides agree with TRBD1. The CDR3 contains 15 residues. Looked up from germline, CDR1 is MNHEY and CDR2 is SVGAGI. Unmatched junction bases numbered 5, after V lost 4 bases and J lost 0 bases. The CDR3 DNA reads TGTGCCAGCAGTTTCTCCGGGACAGTGAACACTGAAGCTTTCTTT. It codes for CASSFSGTVNTEAFF.

The chain carries TRBV28 and TRBJ2-4; TRBD2 matches 8 bases. There are 17 residues in the CDR3. Trimming took 5 bases from V and 1 from J; bases not matched to a gene: 10. The germline CDR1 and CDR2 sequences are MDHEN and SYDVKM. CDR3 protein: CASSDGGVLRAKNIQYF. For the CDR3, the DNA is TGTGCCAGCAGTGACGGGGGGGTGTTACGGGCCAAAAACATTCAGTACTTC.

Regarding this clone: Other DNA sequences from this sample encode an identical CDR3 as well. This chain uses TRBV5-1 with TRBJ1-1, with a weak D call TRBD1 (5 bases). V gave up 4 bases and J gave up 3 bases, with 7 bases separating them. The CDR3 contains 12 residues. CDR1 is SGHRS and CDR2 is YFSETQ in the germline V gene. CDR3 protein: CASSRGDTEAFF. CDR3 coding DNA: TGCGCCAGCAGCCGGGGGGACACTGAAGCTTTCTTT. The entire variable domain, with the rest obtained from reference TRBV5-1 and TRBJ1-1, is as follows: KAGVTQTPRYLIKTRGQQVTLSCSPISGHRSVSWYQQTPGQGLQFLFEYFSETQRNKGNFPGRFSGRQFSNSRSEMNVSTLELGDSALYLCASSRGDTEAFFGQGTRLTVV.

The chain employs TRBV5-8 and TRBJ1-1; possibly TRBD1 for D (6 bases). Trimming took off 1 base at V and 3 bases at J, with 19 bases between the two ends. The V gene's germline CDR1 is SGHTS and CDR2 YDEGEE. This CDR3 has 17 residues. The CDR3 nucleotides read TGTGCCAGCAGCTTGTACAGGGCCCGGGACCTATACACTGAAGCTTTCTTT. It codes for CASSLYRARDLYTEAFF.

This rearrangement joins TRBV13 to TRBJ1-2, with unresolved D. Trimming cost V 3 bases and J 2 bases, with 7 bases left between them. The CDR3 consists of 13 residues. Germline V gives CDR1 PRHDT, CDR2 FYEKMQ (reference sequence). The CDR3 region is CASSFHGNYGYTF. Here the CDR3 DNA reads TGTGCCAGCAGCTTCCACGGAAACTATGGCTACACCTTC.

This clone was detected once. The V and J genes are TRBV7-8 and TRBJ2-1; 8 bases are a match to TRBD1. Per the germline V gene, CDR1 is SGHVS and CDR2 is FQNEAQ. Trimming took 2 bases from V and 0 from J; bases not matched to a gene: 3. The CDR3 runs 16 residues. The CDR3 DNA is TGTGCCAGCAGCTTACCGACAGGGGCCTCCTACAATGAGCAGTTCTTC. Its protein product is CASSLPTGASYNEQFF.

This chain uses TRBV5-5 with TRBJ2-3; D is perhaps TRBD1 or TRBD2 (5 bases each). Germline V gene sequence: CDR1 SGHKS, CDR2 YYEKEE (reference sequence). The CDR3 consists of 12 residues. The V and J ends lost 5 bases and 6 bases respectively, with 10 bases between them. CDR3 sequence reads: CASSFWGDTQYF. CDR3 DNA sequence: TGTGCCAGCAGTTTTTGGGGGGATACGCAGTATTTT. Using reference TRBV5-5 and TRBJ2-3 for the parts outside the CDR3, the full variable domain is DAGVTQSPTHLIKTRGQQVTLRCSPISGHKSVSWYQQVLGQGPQFIFQYYEKEERGRGNFPDRFSARQFPNYSSELNVNALLLGDSALYLCASSFWGDTQYFGPGTRLTVL.

V is TRBV5-1 and J is TRBJ2-5; the D is unclear. This CDR3 has 12 residues. Germline V gives CDR1 SGHRS, CDR2 YFSETQ. Deletions cut 0 bases from V and 5 bases from J, with 5 bases between. The CDR3 loop is CASSLGWETQYF. CDR3 coding DNA: TGCGCCAGCAGCTTGGGTTGGGAGACCCAGTACTTC.